This record covers a single T cell receptor beta chain. Seattle participants joined during active infection and were tracked over time. The V and J ends lost 3 bases and 1 base respectively, with 4 bases between them. CDR3 size: 12 residues. CDR1 is MDHEN and CDR2 is SYDVKM in the germline V gene. This specimen belongs to a study of blood T cell repertoires in COVID-19. About the study: The United States, Italy and Spain provided the acute and convalescent COVID-19 samples.

Per the original data handling: Researchers report that nucleated cell counts were estimated from reference gene primer amplification. Assay: immunoSEQ multiplex PCR; the TCRdb copy retains only in-frame clones and omits some. That table is the source of V, J and clone size, and D and trimming were worked out from the DNA. This sample has roughly 220,000 clones; 70% to 90% occur once, and the top ten carry 10% to 13%. Sequences were obtained from peripheral blood. This clonotype was obtained from a woman aged 50 to 65 with COVID-19, enrolled during active disease. The chain employs TRBV28 and TRBJ2-7, with D uncertain. The CDR3 nucleotides are TGTGCCAGCAGTTTTACTTCCTACGAGCAGTACTTC. It specifies CASSFTSYEQYF.